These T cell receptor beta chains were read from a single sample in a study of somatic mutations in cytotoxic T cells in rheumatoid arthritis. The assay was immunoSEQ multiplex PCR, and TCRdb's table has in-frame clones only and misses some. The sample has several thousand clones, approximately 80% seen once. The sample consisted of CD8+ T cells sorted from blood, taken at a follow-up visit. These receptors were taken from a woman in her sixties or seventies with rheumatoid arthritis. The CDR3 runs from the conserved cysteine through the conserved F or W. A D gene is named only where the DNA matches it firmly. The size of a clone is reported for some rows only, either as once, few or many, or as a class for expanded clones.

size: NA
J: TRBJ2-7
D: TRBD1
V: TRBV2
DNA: TGTGCCAGAGACCGGGACAGGGGAACCTACGAGCAGTACTTC
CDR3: CARDRDRGTYEQYF

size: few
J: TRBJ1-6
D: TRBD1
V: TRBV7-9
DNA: TGTGCCAGCAGCGCGACAGGGGTCGGGCTTTCGGCCCTCCACTTT
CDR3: CASSATGVGLSALHF

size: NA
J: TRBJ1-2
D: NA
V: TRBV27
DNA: TGTGCCAGCACCCCCGGGGGCTCAATTTATGGCTACACCTTC
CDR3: CASTPGGSIYGYTF

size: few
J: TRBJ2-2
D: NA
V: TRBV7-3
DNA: TGTGCCAGCAGCCGCGGGGGCCTTCGTGGGGAGCTGTTTTTT
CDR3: CASSRGGLRGELFF

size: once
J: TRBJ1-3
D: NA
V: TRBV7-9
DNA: TGTGCCAGCAGCTCGCCCCAGGGGCCCTCTGGAAACACCATATATTTT
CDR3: CASSSPQGPSGNTIYF

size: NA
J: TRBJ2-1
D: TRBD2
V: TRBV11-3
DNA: TGTGCCAGCAGCCCCCTCGGGGGGGGGAATGAGCAGTTCTTC
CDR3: CASSPLGGGNEQFF

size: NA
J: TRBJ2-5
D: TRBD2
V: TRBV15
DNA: TGTGCCACCAGCCTCGGGGGGGCGACTATCCAAGAGACCCAGTACTTC
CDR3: CATSLGGATIQETQYF

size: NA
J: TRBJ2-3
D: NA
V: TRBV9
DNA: TGTGCCAGCAGCGTAGAGGATACGCAGTATTTT
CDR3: CASSVEDTQYF

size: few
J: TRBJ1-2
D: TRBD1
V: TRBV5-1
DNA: TGCGCCAGCAGCTCAGAACAGGGGGCGGTCTATGGCTACACCTTC
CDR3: CASSSEQGAVYGYTF

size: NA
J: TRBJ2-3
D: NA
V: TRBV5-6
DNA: TGTGCCAGCAGCTTGGACGACCCCCCCACTTTGTCAGATACGCAGTATTTT
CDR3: CASSLDDPPTLSDTQYF

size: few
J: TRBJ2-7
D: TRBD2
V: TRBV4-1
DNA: TGCGCCAGCAGCCAAGTCGCGACTAGCGGCTCCTACGAGCAGTACTTC
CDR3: CASSQVATSGSYEQYF

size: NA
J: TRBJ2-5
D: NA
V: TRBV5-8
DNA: TGTGCCAGCAGCTTGGACCAAGAGACCCAGTACTTC
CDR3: CASSLDQETQYF

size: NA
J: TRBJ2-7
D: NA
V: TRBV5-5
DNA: TGTGCCAGCAGCTTAGCCGGGACCTACGAGCAGTACTTC
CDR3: CASSLAGTYEQYF

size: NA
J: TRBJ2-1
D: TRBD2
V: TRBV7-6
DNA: TGTGCCAGCAGCTTGTCTCCTAGCGGGTATGCCTCCTACAATGAGCAGTTCTTC
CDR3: CASSLSPSGYASYNEQFF

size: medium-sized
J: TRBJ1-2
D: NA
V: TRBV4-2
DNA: TGTGCCAGCAATAGTGGGGGGGATGGCTACACCTTC
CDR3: CASNSGGDGYTF

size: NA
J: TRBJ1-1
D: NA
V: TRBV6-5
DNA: NA
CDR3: CASSSSRTTEAFF

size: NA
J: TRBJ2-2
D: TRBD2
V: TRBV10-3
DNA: TGTGCCACCTGTAGCGGGGGGGCGAACACCGGGGAGCTGTTTTTT
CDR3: CATCSGGANTGELFF

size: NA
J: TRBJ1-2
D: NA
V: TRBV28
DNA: TGTGCCAGCAGTCCTGCCGAGGTCGAGGGCTACACCTTC
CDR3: CASSPAEVEGYTF

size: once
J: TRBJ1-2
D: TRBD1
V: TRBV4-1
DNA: TGCGCCAGCAGCCAAGGGACAGGGACCCTCTATGGCTACACCTTC
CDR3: CASSQGTGTLYGYTF

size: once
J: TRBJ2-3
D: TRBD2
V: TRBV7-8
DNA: TGTGCCAGCAGCTTACGGGGACTAGCGGGAGGGGCGACAGATACGCAGTATTTT
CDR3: CASSLRGLAGGATDTQYF

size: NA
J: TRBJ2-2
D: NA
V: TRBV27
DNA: TGTGCCAGCAGGCGGGCGGCCGGGGAGCTGTTTTTT
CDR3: CASRRAAGELFF

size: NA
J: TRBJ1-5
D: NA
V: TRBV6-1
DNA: TGTGCCAGCAGTGAAGCGCCCGGGGGCTATCAGCCCCAGCATTTT
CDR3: CASSEAPGGYQPQHF

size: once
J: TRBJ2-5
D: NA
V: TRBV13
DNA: TGTGCCAGCAGCTCATCGGGTGGGGGTATCAAGGAGACCCAGTACTTC
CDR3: CASSSSGGGIKETQYF

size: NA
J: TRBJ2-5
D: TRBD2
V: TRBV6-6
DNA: TGTGCCAGTCAAACGGGGGGAATCGAAGAGACCCAGTACTTC
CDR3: CASQTGGIEETQYF

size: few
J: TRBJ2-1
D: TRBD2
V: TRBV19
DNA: TGTGCCAGTACCGGGGGACTAGCTTCCTACAATGAGCAGTTCTTC
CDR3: CASTGGLASYNEQFF

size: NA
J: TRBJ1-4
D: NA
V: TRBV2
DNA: TGTGCCAGCAGTGCGCCACAGGTTACACCAACTAATGAAAAACTGTTTTTT
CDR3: CASSAPQVTPTNEKLFF

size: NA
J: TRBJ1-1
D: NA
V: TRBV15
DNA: TGTGCCACCAGCCCAACCAAGAGATTGAACACTGAAGCTTTCTTT
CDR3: CATSPTKRLNTEAFF

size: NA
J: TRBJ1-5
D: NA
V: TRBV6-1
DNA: TGTGCCAGCAGCCAGGAGGTGGGTAGCAATCAGCCCCAGCATTTT
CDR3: CASSQEVGSNQPQHF

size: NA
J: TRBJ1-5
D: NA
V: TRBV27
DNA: TGTGCCAGCAGCCCCAGCCCTATGGACTTCGAGGAGGATCAGCCCCAGCATTTT
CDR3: CASSPSPMDFEEDQPQHF